These 17 T cell receptor beta chains were all obtained from the same sample, sequenced in a study of T cell responses to AZD1222 COVID-19 vaccine. Assay: immunoSEQ multiplex PCR; the TCRdb copy retains only in-frame clones and omits some. The table shows 90,000 to 120,000 clones, with over 80% occurring only once. The input for sequencing was peripheral blood, taken on day 0 of AZD1222 vaccination. These receptors originate from an adult in good health.

Notes on this clone: Since a much larger clone is just one base distant, this may be a read error. This chain joins TRBV11-1 and TRBJ1-6, with D tentatively TRBD1 (5 bases). Between the trimmed V and J ends, which lost 2 bases and 7 bases, there was a span of 6 bases. From germline, CDR1 is SGHAT and CDR2 FQDESV (reference sequence). The length of the CDR3 is 13 residues. DNA of the CDR3: TGTGCCAGCAGCTTAACAGGCAATTCACCCCTCCACTTT. As protein: CASSLTGNSPLHF.

The chain carries TRBV6-2 or TRBV6-3 and TRBJ1-5; D gene unclear. Per the germline V gene, CDR1 is MNHEY and CDR2 is SVGEGT. This CDR3 spans 17 amino acids. Trimming took 4 bases from V and 1 from J, leaving 17 bases between them. The DNA of the CDR3 is TGTGCCAGCAGTTTACTACTTAGCTCGGGCAGCAATCAGCCCCAGCATTTT. Its protein is CASSLLLSSGSNQPQHF.

This sequence joins TRBV6-5 and TRBJ1-2; tentatively, D is TRBD1 (5 bases). Looked up from germline, CDR1 is MNHEY and CDR2 is SVGAGI. The V gene lost 0 bases and the J gene lost 5 bases, with 7 bases spanning the gap. CDR3 length: 13 residues. The CDR3 DNA follows: TGTGCCAGCAGTTACTCAGAGGGGTATGGCTACACCTTC. Encoded protein: CASSYSEGYGYTF.

The chain combines TRBV5-1 with TRBJ2-7; TRBD1 matches at 7 bases. This CDR3 region has 13 residues. V lost 9 bases and J lost 0; bases outside the gene matches: 6. Germline-derived CDR1 and CDR2 are SGHRS and YFSETQ. Written as DNA, the CDR3 is TGCGCCACCCGGGACAGTCTCTCCTACGAGCAGTACTTC. Protein product: CATRDSLSYEQYF.

V gene TRBV28 combines with J gene TRBJ2-1, with D perhaps TRBD2 (5 bases). The CDR3 sequence is 14 residues long. The germline V gene has CDR1 MDHEN and CDR2 SYDVKM. The V end lost 5 bases, the J end lost 4 bases, and 12 bases lay between the germline ends. DNA of the CDR3: TGTGCCAGCAGTAGGACTCCCCGATACAATGAGCAGTTCTTC. As protein: CASSRTPRYNEQFF.

This clone was seen once. The V and J genes are TRBV2 and TRBJ2-7; D possibly corresponds to TRBD2 (6 bases). Looked up from germline, CDR1 is SNHLY and CDR2 is FYNNEI. CDR3 length equals 14 residues. Trimming took 6 bases from V and 4 from J, leaving 16 bases between them. The CDR3 region has the DNA TGTGCCAGCAGCTCAGGGAGGTGGGGGTACGAGCAGTACTTC. This sequence encodes CASSSGRWGYEQYF.

This chain connects TRBV28 to TRBJ1-1, with TRBD1 matching over 9 bases. The CDR3 runs to 15 residues. Trimming at V came to 5 bases and at J to 4 bases, leaving 8 bases not matched to a gene. Germline CDR1 and CDR2: MDHEN and SYDVKM. The DNA for the CDR3 is TGTGCCAGCAGTCTTCTGGACAGGGGTGTCACTGAAGCTTTCTTT. Its translation is CASSLLDRGVTEAFF.

V is TRBV27 and J is TRBJ1-4, with D unresolved. This CDR3 contains 15 residues. Germline loops: CDR1 MNHEY, CDR2 SMNVEV (reference sequence). V dropped 0 bases and J dropped 4 bases, with 9 bases sitting between them. The CDR3 coding sequence is TGTGCCAGCAGTTTATCGGTGGCGGTTAATGAAAAACTGTTTTTT. Its translation is CASSLSVAVNEKLFF.

The chain couples TRBV9 to TRBJ1-1; unclear D gene. Between the trimmed V and J ends, which lost 0 bases and 5 bases, there was a span of 8 bases. The length of the CDR3 is 13 residues. CDR1 is SGDLS and CDR2 is YYNGEE in the germline V gene. The CDR3 DNA is TGTGCCAGCAGCGTAGGTCCCCGAACTGAAGCTTTCTTT. It codes for CASSVGPRTEAFF.

The rearrangement uses TRBV7-8 and TRBJ2-3, with D possibly called TRBD1 or TRBD2 (5 bases each). Looked up from germline, CDR1 is SGHVS and CDR2 is FQNEAQ. The CDR3 totals 14 residues. V was trimmed by 5 bases and J by 4 bases, leaving 13 bases between them. In nucleotides, the CDR3 is TGTGCCAGCAGCCCAGGTGGGGACGCAGATACGCAGTATTTT. Translating it yields CASSPGGDADTQYF. Based on the CDR3 plus reference TRBV7-8 and TRBJ2-3, the full variable domain is GAGVSQSPRYKVAKRGQDVALRCDPISGHVSLFWYQQALGQGPEFLTYFQNEAQLDKSGLPSDRFFAERPEGSVSTLKIQRTQQEDSAVYLCASSPGGDADTQYFGPGTRLTVL.

The V call is TRBV5-1, the J call TRBJ1-4, with TRBD1 matching 12 bases. Germline values: CDR1 SGHRS, CDR2 YFSETQ. There are 19 residues in the CDR3. The trim removed 5 bases at V and 3 bases at J, leaving 14 bases unmatched. The CDR3 sequence: CASRRTVGTGGIANEKLFF. Here the CDR3 DNA reads TGCGCCAGCAGACGGACCGTCGGGACAGGGGGCATAGCTAATGAAAAACTGTTTTTT. Using reference TRBV5-1 and TRBJ1-4 for the parts outside the CDR3, the full variable domain is KAGVTQTPRYLIKTRGQQVTLSCSPISGHRSVSWYQQTPGQGLQFLFEYFSETQRNKGNFPGRFSGRQFSNSRSEMNVSTLELGDSALYLCASRRTVGTGGIANEKLFFGSGTQLSVL.

The chain combines TRBV7-2 with TRBJ1-1, with D tentatively TRBD1 (6 bases). Trimming pared 2 bases from V and 4 bases from J, leaving 11 bases between. The germline CDR1 and CDR2 sequences are SGHTA and FQGNSA. The CDR3 runs 14 residues. CDR3 nucleotides: TGTGCCAGCAGCTTAACGGGGGCCGGCACTGAAGCTTTCTTT. Protein: CASSLTGAGTEAFF.

V and J are TRBV15 and TRBJ1-2, with D maybe TRBD1 (5 bases). The CDR3 is 15 amino acids. V was shortened by 6 bases and J by 3 bases, with 17 bases between the two germline ends. Germline V lookup: CDR1 LNHNV, CDR2 YYDKDF (reference sequence). CDR3 bases: TGTGCCACCAGTGTTCCCAGGGTATTAGACTATGGCTACACCTTC. Residues: CATSVPRVLDYGYTF.

This clone occurred once. The rearrangement uses TRBV21-1 and TRBJ1-1. TRBV21-1 is assigned pseudogene status. The CDR3 has 14 amino acids. The CDR3 DNA reads TGTGCCAGCAGCAAAAGGGTGGGGGTCTCTGAAGCTTTCTTT. Amino acids: CASSKRVGVSEAFF.

The chain uses TRBV28 and TRBJ2-2; 8 bases align to TRBD1. The CDR3 has 13 amino acids. Germline CDR1 is MDHEN and CDR2 is SYDVKM. J was trimmed by 9 bases and V by 8 bases; bases with no gene match: 8. The CDR3 is CASRQGARWELFF. The CDR3 bases are TGTGCCAGCCGCCAGGGGGCGCGTTGGGAGCTGTTTTTT.

This chain uses TRBV6-5 with TRBJ2-7; 7 bases are shared with TRBD2. This CDR3 comprises 14 residues. Germline V lookup: CDR1 MNHEY, CDR2 SVGAGI. V was pared by 0 bases and J by 9 bases, with 8 bases of the junction left unmatched. CDR3 coding DNA: TGTGCCAGCAGTTACTCGAAGGAAGGGAGGGGGCAGTACTTC. This sequence encodes CASSYSKEGRGQYF.

The chain employs TRBV19 and TRBJ2-2; a weak D match, TRBD1 (6 bases). This CDR3 comprises 13 residues. With 9 bases removed from V and 3 bases from J, the gap between germline ends came to 11 bases. The germline gives CDR1 LNHDA, CDR2 SQIVND (reference sequence). The CDR3 spells CASNRAYTGELFF. The CDR3 DNA sequence: TGTGCCAGCAACAGGGCCTACACCGGGGAGCTGTTTTTT.